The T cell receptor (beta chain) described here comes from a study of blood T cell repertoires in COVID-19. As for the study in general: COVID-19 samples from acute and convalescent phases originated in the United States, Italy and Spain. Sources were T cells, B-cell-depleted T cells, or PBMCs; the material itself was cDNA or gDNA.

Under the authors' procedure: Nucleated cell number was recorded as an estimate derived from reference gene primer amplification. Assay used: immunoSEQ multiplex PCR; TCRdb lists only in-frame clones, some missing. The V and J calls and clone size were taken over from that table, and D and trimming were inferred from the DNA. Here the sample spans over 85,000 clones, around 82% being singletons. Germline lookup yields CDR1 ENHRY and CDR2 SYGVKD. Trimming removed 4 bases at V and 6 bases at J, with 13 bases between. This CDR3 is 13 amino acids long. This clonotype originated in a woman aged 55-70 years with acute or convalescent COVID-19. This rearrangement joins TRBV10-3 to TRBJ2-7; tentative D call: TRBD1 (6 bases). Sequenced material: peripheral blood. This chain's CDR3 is CAISGKTDSEQYF. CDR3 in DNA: TGTGCCATCAGTGGAAAAACGGACAGCGAGCAGTACTTC.